The subject of this entry is one T cell receptor beta chain. The V and J ends lost 3 bases and 8 bases respectively, with 17 bases between them. The CDR3 covers 14 residues. Germline V CDR1 and CDR2: GTSNPN, SVGIG (reference sequence). These data belong to a study of T-cell memory formation after mild COVID-19. 5'RACE with constant-segment primers yielded barcoded, UMI-tagged TCR alpha and TCR beta cDNA libraries. TCRdb reprocessed the 5' RACE reads with MiXCR, giving one entry per CDR3 protein. The sample lists hundreds of thousands of distinct CDR3 sequences, about 20% occurring once. The chain has TRBV30 and TRBJ2-1, with D perhaps given as TRBD1 or TRBD2 (5 bases each). This TCR was sampled from an adult woman who had mild COVID-19 (a few samples of this study predate the infection). Cell type and time point are not known. The sequenced sample was PBMCs or a T cell subset sorted from them (not recorded which). The CDR3 here is CAWRGELATDEQFF. The DNA for the CDR3 is TGTGCCTGGAGGGGGGAGTTGGCGACAGATGAGCAGTTCTTC.